The 9 T cell receptor beta chains in this list originate from one sample, sequenced in a study of blood T cell repertoires in COVID-19. Sequencing was performed with immunoSEQ multiplex PCR; in TCRdb, only in-frame clones are kept and a portion is missing. The sample lists 200,000 to 300,000 clones, roughly 82% occurring once. The sample was peripheral blood. The origin of the receptors is a woman of 80 years or more with COVID-19, enrolled during active disease.

The V and J genes are TRBV6-2 or TRBV6-3 and TRBJ2-2, with TRBD2 matching 8 bases. After removal of 5 bases from V and 5 bases from J, the junction contained 13 bases not matched to a gene. The CDR3 is made up of 17 amino acids. Germline CDR1 and CDR2: MNHEY and SVGEGT. CDR3 DNA: TGTGCCAGCAGTAGCCCCCCTGCGGGGGGACTAACCGGGGAGCTGTTTTTT. This translates into CASSSPPAGGLTGELFF.

The chain combines TRBV7-2 with TRBJ1-1, with 8 positions matching TRBD1. CDR1 is SGHTA, CDR2 FQGNSA, per germline. V shed 1 base and J 8 bases; nucleotides not matched to a gene: 15. There are 17 residues in the CDR3. The CDR3 nucleotides read TGTGCCAGCAGCTTAGTAGCGCTAGGGACAGGAGATGTAGAAGCTTTCTTT. Its protein is CASSLVALGTGDVEAFF.

The chain has TRBV6-5 and TRBJ1-3, with a weak D call TRBD1 (6 bases). This CDR3 region has 14 residues. V shed 6 bases and J shed 1 base, with 10 bases lying between them. The germline V gene encodes CDR1 MNHEY and CDR2 SVGAGI. Written as DNA, the CDR3 is TGTGCCAGCAGCGACAGGTTTTCTGGAAACACCATATATTTT. Translation: CASSDRFSGNTIYF.

This sequence joins TRBV2 and TRBJ2-5, with TRBD2 matching 11 bases. Trimming removed 7 bases from V and 2 bases from J; junction bases left unmatched: 3. This CDR3 region has 14 residues. The germline CDR1 and CDR2 sequences are SNHLY and FYNNEI. CDR3 in amino acids: CASNLAGGQETQYF. In nucleotides, the CDR3 is TGTGCCAGCAATCTAGCGGGGGGACAAGAGACCCAGTACTTC.

The chain links TRBV2 to TRBJ2-1; 10 bases match TRBD2. This CDR3 comprises 15 residues. Germline V gives CDR1 SNHLY, CDR2 FYNNEI. J lost 9 bases, V lost 6 bases, and 11 bases had no gene match. CDR3 in amino acids: CASRGPAGGPSEQFF. The CDR3 DNA is TGTGCCAGCAGAGGCCCAGCGGGGGGGCCTAGTGAGCAGTTCTTC.

This rearrangement joins TRBV9 to TRBJ2-2, with TRBD2 identical over 11 bases. Trimming removed 0 bases from V and 5 bases from J; junction bases left unmatched: 6. The CDR3 has 17 amino acids. Per the germline V gene, CDR1 is SGDLS and CDR2 is YYNGEE. The CDR3 reads CASSVVSLAGGTGELFF. The DNA of the CDR3 is TGTGCCAGCAGCGTAGTGAGCCTAGCGGGGGGAACCGGGGAGCTGTTTTTT.

V gene TRBV7-9 combines with J gene TRBJ1-2, with a possible D match to TRBD1 (5 bases). Germline lookup yields CDR1 SEHNR and CDR2 FQNEAQ (reference sequence). The germline V and J ends were trimmed by 4 bases and 0 bases, with 9 bases remaining between them. The CDR3 length is 14 residues. The CDR3 reads CASSYAGTNYGYTF. Written as DNA, the CDR3 is TGTGCCAGCAGCTATGCAGGGACTAACTATGGCTACACCTTC.

V is TRBV18 and J is TRBJ1-1; possible D gene TRBD1, 6 bases. Trimming shortened V by 5 bases and J by 7 bases, and 17 bases separated the two germline ends. The CDR3 has 14 residues. Germline assignment: CDR1 KGHSH and CDR2 LQKENI. The CDR3 DNA is TGTGCCAGCTCATTTAGAAAGGGGGAAGGTGAAGCTTTCTTT. Protein sequence: CASSFRKGEGEAFF.

In this sample, this clone turned up a few times. This sequence joins TRBV2 and TRBJ2-2; D gene unclear. CDR1 and CDR2 from the germline V gene are SNHLY and FYNNEI. This CDR3 spans 16 amino acids. The germline V and J ends were trimmed by 1 base and 0 bases, with 9 bases remaining between them. The CDR3 sequence: CASSEGRVANTGELFF. The CDR3 DNA is TGTGCCAGCAGTGAAGGACGGGTCGCGAACACCGGGGAGCTGTTTTTT.